The 24 T cell receptor beta chains given below trace back to one sample, sequenced in a study of persistence of HIV-infected CD4 T cells. Stimulation used 7.5 to 10 ug/mL lysate from CMV-infected fibroblasts. Sorting of responding CD4+ T cells relied on upregulated CD40 ligand together with CD69. These receptors' antigens are unknown. This was the immunoSEQ version 4 assay in survey mode. Only in-frame clones appear in the TCRdb table, and some are missing; sequencing was by immunoSEQ multiplex PCR. The repertoire holds approximately 18,000 clones, with 65% as singletons. The sample consisted of CD4+ T cells sorted from PBMCs after 18-hour stimulation, taken from a patient who received antiretroviral therapy. The receptors originated from an adult woman with HIV who was CMV-seropositive.

The CDR3, as DNA: TGTGCCATGAGAAAAACGGGAGAGATGAACACTGAAGCTTTCTTT. Translating gives CAMRKTGEMNTEAFF. V and J are TRBV10-3 and TRBJ1-1; D gene ambiguous. The V gene lost 9 bases and the J gene lost 0 bases, with 17 bases spanning the gap. The CDR3 has 15 amino acids. The germline CDR1 and CDR2 sequences are ENHRY and SYGVKD.

By sample share, this clone is large. V usage is TRBV3-1 (or the pseudogene TRBV3-2) and J usage is TRBJ1-6; 9 nucleotides agree with TRBD1. Trimming removed 0 bases from V and 7 bases from J; junction bases left unmatched: 7. Germline assignment: CDR1 LGHDT and CDR2 YNNKEL (reference sequence). The CDR3 sequence is 17 residues long. The CDR3, as DNA: TGTGCCAGCAGCCAAGAAGAAGGGGGACAGGGCAATTCACCCCTCCACTTT. Translated, it gives CASSQEEGGQGNSPLHF.

The V gene is TRBV5-1, the J gene TRBJ1-3, with 7 bases fitting TRBD1. Trimming cost V 4 bases and J 0 bases; bases outside gene matches: 7. The CDR3 has 16 amino acids. Germline-derived CDR1 and CDR2 are SGHRS and YFSETQ. The CDR3 sequence: CASSLQGLLSGNTIYF. DNA of the CDR3: TGCGCCAGCAGCCTACAGGGGCTACTCTCTGGAAACACCATATATTTT.

This clone has a handful of counts. The V gene is TRBV18, the J gene TRBJ2-7; D is tentatively TRBD1 or TRBD2 (5 bases each). The CDR3 loop spans 14 amino acids. CDR1 KGHSH and CDR2 LQKENI come from the germline V gene. V was shortened by 3 bases and J by 6 bases, with 15 bases between the two germline ends. The CDR3 coding sequence is TGTGCCAGCTCACCCCAGAGGGGCGCTGGCGAGCAGTACGTC. This translates into CASSPQRGAGEQYV.

The J gene is TRBJ1-3, the V gene TRBV29-1, with 7 bases lining up with TRBD1. This CDR3 is built from 15 residues. The V and J ends lost 8 bases and 0 bases, in that order; junction bases with no gene match: 10. Germline CDR1 is SQVTM and CDR2 is ANQGSEA. The CDR3 spells CSFRGGFGSGNTIYF. DNA for the CDR3: TGCAGCTTCAGGGGGGGCTTCGGCTCTGGAAACACCATATATTTT.

The rearrangement uses TRBV11-3 and TRBJ2-2, with 8 bases identical to TRBD1. V trimming: 5 bases; J trimming: 4 bases; junction bases outside the gene matches: 15. The germline gives CDR1 SGHNT, CDR2 YENEEA. The CDR3 has 18 amino acids. CDR3 protein: CASSRSSGGVGGTGELFF. The CDR3 DNA follows: TGTGCCAGCAGCCGGTCTTCAGGGGGCGTGGGGGGCACCGGGGAGCTGTTTTTT.

A few counts support this clone. In the same sample, other DNA sequences code for this CDR3. The J gene is TRBJ1-1, the V gene TRBV5-8; D unresolved. The germline V gene has CDR1 SGHTS and CDR2 YDEGEE. This CDR3 has 13 amino acids. Trimming pared 4 bases from V and 1 base from J, leaving 8 bases between. This CDR3 reads CASSPTWNTEAFF. Written as DNA, the CDR3 is TGTGCCAGCAGCCCCACATGGAACACTGAAGCTTTCTTT.

The J gene is TRBJ2-5, the V gene TRBV5-1; D is perhaps TRBD1 (5 bases). Germline V gene sequence: CDR1 SGHRS, CDR2 YFSETQ. V gave up 0 bases and J gave up 5 bases, with 14 bases separating them. The CDR3 consists of 15 residues. This CDR3 is CASSLGVGDRETQYF. CDR3 DNA sequence: TGCGCCAGCAGCTTGGGGGTAGGGGATCGGGAGACCCAGTACTTC.

A note on this clone: Different DNA sequences within this sample yield the same CDR3. V is TRBV30 and J is TRBJ1-2; D is unclear. Germline CDR1 reads GTSNPN; CDR2 reads SVGIG (reference sequence). The CDR3 extends over 11 amino acids. The V and J ends lost 5 bases and 0 bases respectively, with 4 bases between them. This CDR3 is CAWGTNYGYTF. The CDR3 DNA sequence: TGTGCCTGGGGGACTAACTATGGCTACACCTTC.

This clone was counted a few times. This chain uses TRBV3-1 (or the pseudogene TRBV3-2) with TRBJ1-5; D uncertain. The CDR3 spans 15 residues. The V end was cut by 0 bases, the J end by 6 bases, with 12 bases between. Germline V gene sequence: CDR1 LGHDT, CDR2 YNNKEL (reference sequence). DNA of the CDR3: TGTGCCAGCAGCCAAGATGCACGGGGAGGTCAGCCCCAGCATTTT. It yields the protein CASSQDARGGQPQHF.

The gene calls are TRBV19 and TRBJ1-5, with TRBD1 matching 9 bases. This CDR3 spans 15 amino acids. Per the germline V gene, CDR1 is LNHDA and CDR2 is SQIVND (reference sequence). V dropped 2 bases and J dropped 7; count of bases not matched to a gene: 6. In nucleotides, the CDR3 is TGTGCCAGTAGTATACAACAGGGGGCAGGGCAGCCCCAGCATTTT. Translating gives CASSIQQGAGQPQHF.

The chain's CDR3 is CATSDWSTGKGQFF. DNA for the CDR3: TGTGCCACCAGTGATTGGTCTACCGGCAAGGGGCAGTTCTTC. This chain links TRBV24-1 with TRBJ2-1; D is uncertain. The CDR3 has 14 residues. Germline values: CDR1 KGHDR, CDR2 SFDVKD. The ends were cut back, 2 bases at V and 12 bases at J, with 16 bases in the middle.

The V call is TRBV7-2, the J call TRBJ2-1; D remains ambiguous. CDR1 and CDR2 (germline): SGHTA, FQGNSA. The V end was cut by 0 bases, the J end by 0 bases, with 6 bases between. The CDR3 has 15 residues. CDR3 sequence (DNA): TGTGCCAGCAGCTTAGCGTACGGCTCCTACAATGAGCAGTTCTTC. The encoded protein is CASSLAYGSYNEQFF.

V and J are TRBV6-1 and TRBJ1-5; D gene unclear. Deletions cut 3 bases from V and 3 bases from J, with 9 bases between. The CDR3 runs to 14 residues. Germline V lookup: CDR1 MNHNS, CDR2 SASEGT. The chain's CDR3 is CASSEGNPNQPQHF. CDR3 DNA: TGTGCCAGCAGTGAGGGGAATCCCAATCAGCCCCAGCATTTT.

The chain carries TRBV19 and TRBJ2-1, with 9 nucleotides matching TRBD2. The CDR3 is made up of 16 amino acids. Per germline, CDR1 LNHDA and CDR2 SQIVND (reference sequence). V lost 0 bases and J lost 3; bases outside the gene matches: 3. The CDR3 DNA is TGTGCCAGTAGTATAGAAGGCGGGGGGGGCTACAATGAGCAGTTCTTC. It yields the protein CASSIEGGGGYNEQFF.

The chain recombines TRBV5-1 with TRBJ2-7, with 7 bases identical to TRBD2. This CDR3 is 13 amino acids long. With V trimmed by 3 bases and J by 7 bases, 7 bases remained unmatched. Germline values: CDR1 SGHRS, CDR2 YFSETQ. CDR3 region: CASSYRTRDEQYF. The CDR3 region has the DNA TGCGCCAGCAGCTACCGGACTAGGGATGAGCAGTACTTC.

The V call is TRBV30, the J call TRBJ1-5; D call uncertain. CDR3 length equals 15 residues. From germline, CDR1 is GTSNPN and CDR2 SVGIG (reference sequence). The V end lost 0 bases, the J end lost 4 bases, and 13 bases lay between the germline ends. CDR3 nucleotide sequence: TGTGCCTGGAGTGTAGGCAGTAACCGAAATCAGCCCCAGCATTTT. It translates to CAWSVGSNRNQPQHF.

This chain links TRBV28 with TRBJ2-7; 10 nucleotides align to TRBD1. The trim removed 6 bases at V and 2 bases at J, leaving 4 bases unmatched. Germline V gene lookup returns CDR1 MDHEN and CDR2 SYDVKM. The CDR3 loop spans 14 amino acids. In DNA form, the CDR3 reads TGTGCCAGCAGGGGACAGGGGTTTGCCTACGAGCAGTACTTC. Translated: CASRGQGFAYEQYF.

This chain links TRBV2 with TRBJ1-1; D ambiguous. CDR1 and CDR2 from the germline V gene are SNHLY and FYNNEI. This CDR3 comprises 13 residues. The V end was cut by 0 bases, the J end by 10 bases, with 12 bases between. As DNA, the CDR3 is TGTGCCAGCAGTGAAGCGCTCCTGTCTCTAGCTTTCTTT. Its translation: CASSEALLSLAFF.

The gene calls are TRBV15 and TRBJ2-5, with D unresolved. CDR1 is LNHNV and CDR2 is YYDKDF in the germline V gene (reference sequence). The CDR3 has 14 amino acids. V dropped 0 bases and J dropped 1 base, with 6 bases sitting between them. The CDR3 reads CATSRDLGQETQYF. The CDR3, as DNA: TGTGCCACCAGCAGAGATTTGGGCCAAGAGACCCAGTACTTC.

This chain joins TRBV7-9 and TRBJ1-1; a possible D gene is TRBD1 (6 bases). The CDR3 totals 16 residues. Germline V CDR1 and CDR2: SEHNR, FQNEAQ (reference sequence). Trimming removed 5 bases at V and 2 bases at J, with 18 bases between. The CDR3 is CASSASGQSINTEAFF. Written as DNA, the CDR3 is TGTGCCAGCAGCGCCAGCGGACAGAGCATTAACACTGAAGCTTTCTTT.

In its sample, this clone was seen a few times. V usage is TRBV6-6 and J usage is TRBJ2-2; no clear D gene. The germline V and J ends were trimmed by 10 bases and 5 bases, with 8 bases remaining between them. The CDR3 length is 11 residues. CDR1 and CDR2 from the germline V gene are MNHNY and SVGAGI (reference sequence). This chain's CDR3 is CATQYTGELFF. DNA for the CDR3: TGTGCCACCCAGTATACCGGGGAGCTGTTTTTT.

The J gene is TRBJ1-1, the V gene TRBV30; D ambiguous. Germline V CDR1 and CDR2: GTSNPN, SVGIG (reference sequence). V lost 1 base to trimming and J lost 0 bases, with 9 bases between them. The CDR3 contains 14 residues. The CDR3 DNA reads TGTGCCTGGAGTGCCACTCAGATGAACACTGAAGCTTTCTTT. Amino acids: CAWSATQMNTEAFF.

V is TRBV11-3 and J is TRBJ2-1; either TRBD1 or TRBD2 may fit D (5 bases each). The V and J ends lost 5 bases and 0 bases respectively, with 14 bases between them. The CDR3 runs to 16 residues. Germline V gives CDR1 SGHNT, CDR2 YENEEA. For the CDR3, the DNA is TGTGCCAGCAGCCCGAGGGGTGCCAGCTCCTACAATGAGCAGTTCTTC. Protein sequence: CASSPRGASSYNEQFF.